Below are 13 T cell receptor beta chains sequenced from a single sample in a study of T cells after yellow fever vaccination (dated by TCRdb to the late 2010s). Library preparation used 5' RACE. Sequencing was performed on an Illumina HiSeq 2500. TCRdb reanalyzed the raw reads on its own, using fastp at Q25 for trimming and MiXCR for clone calling, and kept in-frame beta chains. Identical CDR3 protein sequences are pooled into one entry, listed with their most common genes and DNA. The sample records under 600,000 distinct CDR3 sequences, around an eighth of which are singletons. The ten largest clones represent more than 12% of the sample. The meaning of the sample's treatment or condition label: live attenuated yellow fever vaccine strain. The material was PBMCs, obtained on the day of the yellow fever booster vaccination. Receptors were obtained from a man aged 25-45 years who received the YFV17D yellow fever vaccine.

J is TRBJ2-1 and V is TRBV5-6; D possibly corresponds to TRBD1 (6 bases). Per the germline V gene, CDR1 is SGHDT and CDR2 is YYEEEE. The CDR3 consists of 16 residues. Trimming removed 3 bases from V and 0 bases from J, with 13 bases in between. The CDR3 DNA is TGTGCCAGCAGCTACAGGGTGGTCGGCTCCTACAATGAGCAGTTCTTC. Protein sequence: CASSYRVVGSYNEQFF.

Notes on this clonotype: A read error may produce the germline difference seen at one junction end. J is TRBJ2-5 and V is TRBV18; maybe TRBD1 (5 bases). The CDR3 consists of 13 residues. Germline V lookup: CDR1 KGHSH, CDR2 LQKENI. CDR3 loop: CVSSPGQEETQYF. The CDR3 bases are TGTGTCAGCTCACCAGGACAAGAAGAGACCCAGTACTTC.

This clonotype was recorded at least ten times. This CDR3 is CSVRGGPGELFF. In DNA form, the CDR3 reads TGCAGCGTTCGTGGGGGGCCCGGGGAGCTGTTTTTT. The genes are TRBV29-1 and TRBJ2-2; either TRBD1 or TRBD2 may supply D (6 bases each). CDR1 and CDR2 (germline): SQVTM, ANQGSEA. The CDR3 has 12 residues. V was cut by 5 bases and J by 6 bases, with 10 bases left in between.

The CDR3 sequence is CASSLRPATDTQYF. The CDR3 DNA sequence: TGTGCCAGCAGCTTAAGGCCGGCCACAGATACGCAGTATTTT. This chain joins TRBV7-3 and TRBJ2-3; D is ambiguous. Trimming cost V 1 base and J 2 bases, with 7 bases left between them. Germline-derived CDR1 and CDR2 are SGHTA and FQGTGA. This CDR3 is 14 amino acids long.

This clonotype was detected only a few times. This chain joins TRBV6-5 and TRBJ2-3, with D perhaps TRBD1 or TRBD2 (5 bases each). The germline V and J ends were trimmed by 4 bases and 8 bases, with 19 bases remaining between them. CDR1 is MNHEY and CDR2 is SVGAGI in the germline V gene. The CDR3 is 15 amino acids. The DNA for the CDR3 is TGTGCCAGCAGTTCGGGGCGGGTGGCAATGAGTACGCAGTATTTT. It translates to CASSSGRVAMSTQYF.

V and J are TRBV7-7 and TRBJ2-3; 9 bases are shared with TRBD2. J was trimmed by 0 bases and V by 5 bases; bases with no gene match: 9. Per the germline V gene, CDR1 is SSHAT and CDR2 is FNYEAQ (reference sequence). This CDR3 is built from 17 residues. The CDR3 DNA follows: TGTGCCAGCAGCCCTGGTGAAAGCGGGAGGAGCACAGATACGCAGTATTTT. This codes for CASSPGESGRSTDTQYF.

The chain joins TRBV4-3 to TRBJ2-2; 7 positions match TRBD2. Germline assignment: CDR1 LGHNA and CDR2 YSLEER. Germline trimming cut 6 bases from V and 6 bases from J; bases unmatched to any gene: 10. The CDR3 spans 15 residues. CDR3 nucleotides: TGCGCCAGCAGTCGACTAGCCTCTTCGGCCGGGGAGCTGTTTTTT. Its translation is CASSRLASSAGELFF.

This clonotype has more than one count but fewer than ten. The rearrangement joins TRBV6-2 or TRBV6-3 to TRBJ2-1; D uncertain. Germline V gene data show CDR1 as MNHEY and CDR2 as SVGEGT. V was trimmed by 5 bases and J by 2 bases, leaving 13 bases between them. CDR3 length: 15 amino acids. CDR3 residues: CASSQRESPYNEQFF. The CDR3, as DNA: TGTGCCAGCAGTCAGCGCGAGAGCCCCTACAATGAGCAGTTCTTC.

V is TRBV20-1 and J is TRBJ2-7, with D perhaps matching TRBD1 or TRBD2 (5 bases each). Trimming removed 6 bases at V and 4 bases at J, with 13 bases between. The CDR3 is 12 amino acids. CDR1 is DFQATT and CDR2 is SNEGSKA in the germline V gene (reference sequence). CDR3 region: CSAMPGTYEQYF. DNA of the CDR3: TGCAGTGCCATGCCGGGGACGTACGAGCAGTACTTC.

The chain uses TRBV5-4 and TRBJ2-5; 7 bases match TRBD2. The CDR3 has 18 residues. CDR1 SGHNT and CDR2 YYREEE come from the germline V gene (reference sequence). Trimming at V came to 4 bases and at J to 3 bases, leaving 18 bases not matched to a gene. The CDR3 sequence is CASSEPQSGEGGKETQYF. The CDR3 DNA sequence: TGTGCCAGCAGCGAGCCGCAAAGCGGGGAGGGTGGGAAAGAGACCCAGTACTTC.

This clonotype was seen only a few times. The chain carries TRBV5-6 and TRBJ2-2; no clear D gene. Germline-derived CDR1 and CDR2 are SGHDT and YYEEEE. The CDR3 spans 16 residues. Trimming took 1 base from V and 0 from J, leaving 10 bases between them. The CDR3, as DNA: TGTGCCAGCAGCTTGCCTGGCAGAGCGAACACCGGGGAGCTGTTTTTT. Residues: CASSLPGRANTGELFF.

This clonotype came up a few times. CDR3 residues: CSARVGAFF. CDR3 nucleotides: TGCAGTGCTAGAGTTGGAGCTTTCTTT. The chain links TRBV20-1 to TRBJ1-1; no clear D. Germline lookup yields CDR1 DFQATT and CDR2 SNEGSKA (reference sequence). V gave up 1 base and J gave up 10 bases, with 4 bases separating them. This CDR3 comprises 9 residues.

The chain couples TRBV4-2 to TRBJ2-2; D remains ambiguous. V was shortened by 2 bases and J by 5 bases, with 9 bases between the two germline ends. There are 14 residues in the CDR3. CDR1 LGHNA and CDR2 YNFKEQ come from the germline V gene. The CDR3 nucleotides are TGTGCCAGCAGCCAATCAGGTTTTACCGGGGAGCTGTTTTTT. Translation: CASSQSGFTGELFF.